The next 21 T cell receptor beta chains were all read from a single sample in a study of T-cell memory formation after mild COVID-19. TCRdb used MiXCR to reprocess the 5' RACE reads, holding one entry per CDR3 protein. Seen here are hundreds of thousands of distinct CDR3 sequences, 16% observed once, and the top ten hold approximately 3.5%. Sequencing was done on a sample of PBMCs or a T cell subset sorted from them (not recorded which). The receptor set was obtained from a man between 18 and 29 years old who had mild COVID-19 (a few samples of this study predate the infection). Cell type and time point are not known.

In this sample, this clonotype turned up once. The gene calls are TRBV9 and TRBJ2-1, with D unresolved. The CDR3 covers 15 residues. CDR1 SGDLS and CDR2 YYNGEE come from the germline V gene. V was pared by 2 bases and J by 0 bases, with 9 bases between. The CDR3 region has the DNA TGTGCCAGCAGCGTGGCAGTAAGCTCCTACAATGAGCAGTTCTTC. It translates to CASSVAVSSYNEQFF.

This clonotype was seen many times. The germline gene is not matched at one end of the junction; a read error may be the cause. The V gene is TRBV7-7, the J gene TRBJ2-1; the match to TRBD2 covers 10 bases. Germline loops: CDR1 SSHAT, CDR2 FNYEAQ (reference sequence). The CDR3 spans 14 residues. CDR3: CASSSSSGGNEQFF. The CDR3 bases are TGTGCTAGCAGCTCGTCTAGCGGGGGTAATGAGCAGTTCTTC.

This sequence joins TRBV5-8 and TRBJ2-1; D is uncertain. Germline lookup yields CDR1 SGHTS and CDR2 YDEGEE. Trimming stripped 7 bases from V and 10 bases from J, with 6 bases between. The CDR3 totals 9 residues. CDR3 bases: TGTGCCAGCCCGCGGGAGCAGTTCTTC. This translates into CASPREQFF. Based on the CDR3 plus reference TRBV5-8 and TRBJ2-1, the full variable domain is EAGVTQSPTHLIKTRGQQATLRCSPISGHTSVYWYQQALGLGLQFLLWYDEGEERNRGNFPPRFSGRQFPNYSSELNVNALELEDSALYLCASPREQFFGPGTRLTVL.

V and J are TRBV5-1 and TRBJ2-3, with D perhaps given as TRBD1 or TRBD2 (5 bases each). V lost 0 bases to trimming and J lost 9 bases, with 17 bases between them. CDR1 is SGHRS and CDR2 is YFSETQ in the germline V gene. This CDR3 spans 15 amino acids. The CDR3 DNA sequence: TGCGCCAGCAGCTTGGAGGGGACCCCGGGTATCACGCAGTATTTT. Its translation is CASSLEGTPGITQYF. Looking up the rest from reference TRBV5-1 and TRBJ2-3 gives the full variable domain: KAGVTQTPRYLIKTRGQQVTLSCSPISGHRSVSWYQQTPGQGLQFLFEYFSETQRNKGNFPGRFSGRQFSNSRSEMNVSTLELGDSALYLCASSLEGTPGITQYFGPGTRLTVL.

This clonotype was counted a single time. The chain combines TRBV5-1 with TRBJ1-1, with D perhaps matching TRBD1 (5 bases). Germline CDR1 and CDR2: SGHRS and YFSETQ. This CDR3 has 12 amino acids. Trimming removed 5 bases at V and 6 bases at J, with 11 bases between. CDR3 nucleotide sequence: TGCGCCAGCAGGAGACAGTTCTCTGAAGCTTTCTTT. This codes for CASRRQFSEAFF.

This clonotype was detected ten times or more. The rearrangement uses TRBV23-1 and TRBJ2-1; no firm D call. TRBV23-1 is an ORF, and what it does is uncertain. The CDR3 sequence is 8 residues long. The ends were cut back, 6 bases at V and 14 bases at J, with 5 bases in the middle. The CDR3 nucleotides are TGCGCCAGCAGCAAGGAGTTCTTC. Translated, it gives CASSKEFF.

The chain joins TRBV7-2 to TRBJ1-1; D gene uncertain. The CDR3 is 14 amino acids. Germline CDR1 SGHTA, CDR2 FQGNSA. The ends were cut back, 4 bases at V and 6 bases at J, with 15 bases in the middle. In nucleotides, the CDR3 is TGTGCCAGCAGCTCAGATCCGGGTGTGGCTGAAGCTTTCTTT. The encoded protein is CASSSDPGVAEAFF.

This clonotype was found many times. V gene TRBV7-9 combines with J gene TRBJ1-4, with D unresolved. This CDR3 region has 21 residues. Trimming removed 4 bases from V and 0 bases from J, with 27 bases in between. Looked up from germline, CDR1 is SEHNR and CDR2 is FQNEAQ (reference sequence). CDR3 region: CASSSPPPAPMQAATNEKLFF. The DNA for the CDR3 is TGTGCCAGCAGCTCGCCGCCCCCCGCTCCAATGCAGGCTGCAACTAATGAAAAACTGTTTTTT.

This clonotype was detected a few times. V usage is TRBV11-1 and J usage is TRBJ1-1; D unclear. CDR1 is SGHAT, CDR2 FQDESV, per germline (reference sequence). This CDR3 has 12 amino acids. Between the trimmed V and J ends, which lost 5 bases and 8 bases, there was a span of 12 bases. As DNA, the CDR3 is TGTGCCAGCAGCGTCGGACCCTTAGAAGCTTTCTTT. Its translation: CASSVGPLEAFF.

This clonotype was seen many times. One end of the junction fails to match germline, which may point to a read error. The rearrangement joins TRBV4-3 to TRBJ2-3, with TRBD2 identical over 11 bases. Germline V CDR1 and CDR2: LGHNA, YSLEER. The CDR3 spans 15 residues. The DNA of the CDR3 is TGTGCCAGCAGCCAAGCTAGCGGGGGGACAGATACGCAGTATTTT. Encoded protein: CASSQASGGTDTQYF.

This clonotype was counted only a few times. This chain links TRBV18 with TRBJ1-2; D is unresolved. Trimming shortened V by 3 bases and J by 8 bases, and 19 bases separated the two germline ends. Germline V CDR1 and CDR2: KGHSH, LQKENI. The CDR3 loop spans 15 amino acids. CDR3 protein: CASSPSPLGGVGYTF. The CDR3 nucleotides read TGTGCCAGCTCACCCTCCCCCCTTGGAGGAGTCGGCTACACCTTC.

This clonotype was seen more than once but under ten times. The chain is built from TRBV20-1 and TRBJ2-5; weak D call: TRBD2 (6 bases). V lost 2 bases and J lost 6, with 10 bases in between. This CDR3 region has 12 residues. Germline V gene data show CDR1 as DFQATT and CDR2 as SNEGSKA (reference sequence). The CDR3, as DNA: TGCAGTGCTAGACAGGGACTGAAGACCCAGTACTTC. It translates to CSARQGLKTQYF.

A few counts support this clonotype. The rearrangement links TRBV9 to TRBJ2-2; 9 bases agree with TRBD2. Trimming at V came to 4 bases and at J to 8 bases, leaving 3 bases not matched to a gene. The CDR3 spans 13 residues. Germline V gene sequence: CDR1 SGDLS, CDR2 YYNGEE. The CDR3 protein is CASSLAGLGELFF. Here the CDR3 DNA reads TGTGCCAGCAGCCTAGCGGGGTTGGGGGAGCTGTTTTTT.

This clonotype was seen more than once but under ten times. CDR3 sequence: CASSLEFGDEQFF. CDR3 DNA: TGCGCCAGCAGCTTGGAGTTCGGGGATGAGCAGTTCTTC. V usage is TRBV5-1 and J usage is TRBJ2-1; weak D call: TRBD2 (5 bases). Germline V gene sequence: CDR1 SGHRS, CDR2 YFSETQ. This CDR3 is built from 13 residues. V was clipped by 0 bases and J by 8 bases, with 9 bases between them.

In its sample, this clonotype was seen a few times. This chain joins TRBV7-2 and TRBJ2-7; D possibly matches TRBD1 or TRBD2 (6 bases each). Trimming shortened V by 3 bases and J by 4 bases, and 22 bases separated the two germline ends. The CDR3 is made up of 17 amino acids. Germline-derived CDR1 and CDR2 are SGHTA and FQGNSA. The CDR3 protein is CASSFLPAQGGDYEQYF. In DNA form, the CDR3 reads TGTGCCAGCAGCTTCCTTCCTGCACAGGGAGGAGATTACGAGCAGTACTTC.

There are a few counts of this clonotype. J is TRBJ2-3 and V is TRBV9; 9 positions match TRBD2. CDR1 is SGDLS and CDR2 is YYNGEE in the germline V gene. V gave up 0 bases and J gave up 2 bases; unmatched junction bases: 7. The CDR3 totals 17 residues. The DNA for the CDR3 is TGTGCCAGCAGCGTAGGGGATAGCGGGGGTTCCACAGATACGCAGTATTTT. Amino acid sequence: CASSVGDSGGSTDTQYF.

V and J are TRBV10-3 and TRBJ1-5, with 8 nucleotides matching TRBD1. Germline loops: CDR1 ENHRY, CDR2 SYGVKD. The CDR3 has 14 residues. Trimming at V came to 1 base and at J to 6 bases, leaving 2 bases not matched to a gene. CDR3 coding DNA: TGTGCCATCAGTGAGTACAGGGGGGCTCAGCCCCAGCATTTT. Protein sequence: CAISEYRGAQPQHF.

This clonotype was seen more than once but under ten times. The rearrangement links TRBV10-1 to TRBJ2-7; 9 nucleotides line up with TRBD1. CDR1 is WNHNN and CDR2 is SYGVQD in the germline V gene (reference sequence). After removal of 4 bases from V and 3 bases from J, the junction contained 1 base not matched to a gene. CDR3 length: 13 amino acids. The CDR3, as DNA: TGCGCCAGCAGTGGACAGGGGGTCTACGAGCAGTACTTC. This gives the protein CASSGQGVYEQYF.

The chain has TRBV11-1 and TRBJ1-6; TRBD1 agrees at 7 bases. CDR1 and CDR2 (germline): SGHAT, FQDESV (reference sequence). The CDR3 loop spans 15 amino acids. The J segment lost 9 bases and the V segment lost 5 bases, leaving 10 bases of the junction unmatched. The DNA for the CDR3 is TGTGCCAGCAGCCCCGCCGGGACAGTTACTTCACCCCTCCACTTT. Translation: CASSPAGTVTSPLHF.

Only a few counts were recorded for this clonotype. This chain uses TRBV7-3 with TRBJ2-1; possibly TRBD2 for D (5 bases). The CDR3 sequence is 15 residues long. The V gene's germline CDR1 is SGHTA and CDR2 FQGTGA. Between the trimmed V and J ends, which lost 5 bases and 0 bases, there was a span of 11 bases. CDR3 in amino acids: CASSTTTGSYNEQFF. In DNA form, the CDR3 reads TGTGCCAGCAGCACGACTACGGGCTCCTACAATGAGCAGTTCTTC.

This clonotype appeared a few times. This chain links TRBV7-2 with TRBJ2-3; D ambiguous. Trimming left V 3 bases short and J 7 bases short, with 14 bases between. Germline CDR1 and CDR2: SGHTA and FQGNSA. This CDR3 is 14 amino acids long. CDR3 sequence (DNA): TGTGCCAGCAGCTTGGGTCAGACCCCCCATACGCAGTATTTT. Its protein is CASSLGQTPHTQYF.